These 14 T cell receptor beta chains were sequenced from one sample in a study of shared clonotypes between healthy human individuals. The protocol was immunoSEQ multiplex PCR, while the TCRdb copy is restricted to in-frame clones and leaves out a portion. The data show over a million clones, with roughly 95% seen just once and approximately 1.1% held by the top ten. Sequenced sample: naive CD4+ T cells sorted from blood. Subset of the sample: CD45RA+ positively selected. These receptors came from a man aged 25 to 40 in good health.

This rearrangement joins TRBV25-1 to TRBJ2-5; 7 nucleotides line up with TRBD2. The V and J ends lost 2 bases and 5 bases, in that order; junction bases with no gene match: 5. The CDR3 contains 14 residues. CDR1 is MGHDK, CDR2 SYGVNS, per germline. As DNA, the CDR3 is TGTGCCAGCAGTGAACCGGGAGGACGGGAGACCCAGTACTTC. This encodes CASSEPGGRETQYF.

CDR3: CATQRRDEQYF. In nucleotides, the CDR3 is TGTGCCACCCAACGTAGGGACGAGCAGTACTTC. The V gene is TRBV10-3, the J gene TRBJ2-7; no clear D gene. The germline V gene has CDR1 ENHRY and CDR2 SYGVKD. This CDR3 comprises 11 residues. V dropped 10 bases and J dropped 5 bases, with 12 bases sitting between them.

This chain connects TRBV10-3 to TRBJ2-5; 13 bases map to TRBD2. V dropped 5 bases and J dropped 5; count of bases not matched to a gene: 5. Per the germline V gene, CDR1 is ENHRY and CDR2 is SYGVKD. This CDR3 has 15 residues. This CDR3 is CAISKGLAGLETQYF. Written as DNA, the CDR3 is TGTGCCATCAGTAAGGGACTAGCGGGATTGGAGACCCAGTACTTC.

The chain links TRBV18 to TRBJ2-7; a weak D match, TRBD2 (5 bases). There are 14 residues in the CDR3. V was clipped by 1 base and J by 6 bases, with 13 bases between them. Germline V gives CDR1 KGHSH, CDR2 LQKENI. The chain's CDR3 is CASSPLRGLGEQYF. In DNA, the CDR3 is TGTGCCAGCTCACCACTCCGGGGTTTGGGCGAGCAGTACTTC.

The chain couples TRBV7-2 to TRBJ2-2, with a tentative D call TRBD2 (6 bases). V was clipped by 4 bases and J by 6 bases, with 15 bases between them. The germline gives CDR1 SGHTA, CDR2 FQGNSA. The CDR3 loop spans 15 amino acids. The CDR3: CASSSSGSPPGELFF. The CDR3 nucleotides are TGTGCCAGCAGCTCCTCCGGGAGTCCGCCCGGGGAGCTGTTTTTT.

This clone has just one count. The chain combines TRBV11-2 with TRBJ2-3; D perhaps matches TRBD1 (6 bases). Per germline, CDR1 SGHAT and CDR2 FQNNGV. The V end lost 1 base, the J end lost 2 bases, and 13 bases lay between the germline ends. The CDR3 sequence is 16 residues long. The CDR3 sequence: CASSLGGLGNTDTQYF. CDR3 nucleotides: TGTGCCAGCAGCTTAGGGGGGCTGGGGAACACAGATACGCAGTATTTT.

The CDR3 region has the DNA TGTGCCAGCTCACCCAGGGGAGAGGGCAATCAGCCCCAGCATTTT. It is translated as CASSPRGEGNQPQHF. The chain recombines TRBV18 with TRBJ1-5; weak D call: TRBD1 (6 bases). The germline V gene has CDR1 KGHSH and CDR2 LQKENI. The CDR3 is 15 amino acids. V shed 3 bases and J shed 2 bases, with 11 bases lying between them.

The CDR3 nucleotides are TGTGCCAGCAGAGGGGACAGGGAGACCCAGTACTTC. Encoded protein: CASRGDRETQYF. This sequence joins TRBV2 and TRBJ2-5; TRBD1 agrees at 8 bases. This CDR3 has 12 amino acids. Per germline, CDR1 SNHLY and CDR2 FYNNEI. J gave up 5 bases and V 6 bases, and 2 bases lay outside the gene matches.

This clone came up once. The same CDR3 can be traced to other DNA sequences in this sample. CDR3 residues: CASSFRAGGETQYF. Written as DNA, the CDR3 is TGTGCCAGCAGCTTCCGAGCGGGAGGGGAGACCCAGTACTTC. The chain carries TRBV7-9 and TRBJ2-5; TRBD2 matches at 10 bases. V lost 3 bases and J lost 5; bases outside the gene matches: 3. Germline CDR1 and CDR2: SEHNR and FQNEAQ (reference sequence). This CDR3 is 14 amino acids long. Based on the CDR3 plus reference TRBV7-9 and TRBJ2-5, the full variable domain is DTGVSQNPRHKITKRGQNVTFRCDPISEHNRLYWYRQTLGQGPEFLTYFQNEAQLEKSRLLSDRFSAERPKGSFSTLEIQRTEQGDSAMYLCASSFRAGGETQYFGPGTRLLVL.

CDR3 protein: CSVDMLRGNEQFF. Here the CDR3 DNA reads TGCAGCGTAGATATGCTGCGTGGCAATGAGCAGTTCTTC. The chain is built from TRBV29-1 and TRBJ2-1, with D unresolved. Germline lookup yields CDR1 SQVTM and CDR2 ANQGSEA. V was cut by 6 bases and J by 6 bases, with 15 bases left in between. The CDR3 length is 13 residues.

This clone was detected once. The J gene is TRBJ1-1, the V gene TRBV29-1; D unclear. V was clipped by 2 bases and J by 5 bases, with 18 bases between them. Germline V gene data show CDR1 as SQVTM and CDR2 as ANQGSEA. The CDR3 length is 15 residues. CDR3 loop: CSVESPRRWETEAFF. The CDR3 nucleotides read TGCAGCGTTGAATCACCCCGGAGGTGGGAGACTGAAGCTTTCTTT.

A note on this clone: The same CDR3 is also encoded by other DNA sequences in this sample. J is TRBJ1-5 and V is TRBV5-8, with D uncertain. The V end was cut by 0 bases, the J end by 0 bases, with 7 bases between. From germline, CDR1 is SGHTS and CDR2 YDEGEE. The CDR3 totals 15 residues. The CDR3 is CASSLGGYSNQPQHF. The CDR3 nucleotides read TGTGCCAGCAGCTTGGGAGGGTATAGCAATCAGCCCCAGCATTTT.

This rearrangement joins TRBV18 to TRBJ2-2; a possible D gene is TRBD1 (5 bases). Germline V CDR1 and CDR2: KGHSH, LQKENI. This CDR3 is 14 amino acids long. Trimming cost V 4 bases and J 3 bases, with 9 bases left between them. This CDR3 is CASSQQGHTGELFF. The CDR3 coding sequence is TGTGCCAGCTCACAGCAGGGTCACACCGGGGAGCTGTTTTTT.

The V and J genes are TRBV7-6 and TRBJ1-1, with a weak D call TRBD1 (6 bases). Trimming took off 5 bases at V and 1 base at J, with 17 bases between the two ends. CDR3 length: 16 amino acids. The germline V gene has CDR1 SGHVS and CDR2 FNYEAQ. CDR3 residues: CASSALPGHQNTEAFF. The DNA for the CDR3 is TGTGCCAGCAGCGCCTTACCGGGACACCAGAACACTGAAGCTTTCTTT.